The rows below give T cell receptor beta chains drawn from one sample of a study of identical twins. TCRdb called the 5' RACE reads again in MiXCR, with one record for every CDR3 protein. The data hold around 1.7 million distinct CDR3 sequences, with 32% observed a single time. Material: cord blood. The receptors were sampled from a newborn girl in good health. Each CDR3 is given with its conserved first and last residue. A D gene is named only where the DNA matches it firmly. Rows give clone size only sometimes, using once, few, many, or a class for an expanded clone.

d_gene: .; v_gene: TRBV5-1; abundance: many; j_gene: TRBJ1-2; CDR3nt: TGCGCCAGCAGCGAGCTACAGTCCTATGGCTACACCTTC; CDR3aa: CASSELQSYGYTF
d_gene: .; v_gene: TRBV6-1; abundance: .; j_gene: TRBJ2-3; CDR3nt: TGTGCCAGCAGTGAACCGTTCACGCGGTATTTT; CDR3aa: CASSEPFTRYF
d_gene: TRBD2; v_gene: TRBV2; abundance: once; j_gene: TRBJ2-1; CDR3nt: TGTGCCAGCAGTGTACCTAGCGGGAGAATGGGCAGTGAGCAGTTCTTC; CDR3aa: CASSVPSGRMGSEQFF
d_gene: .; v_gene: TRBV4-2; abundance: once; j_gene: TRBJ1-5; CDR3nt: TGTGCCAGCGGCCAAGTCCAGGATCAGCCCCAGCATTTT; CDR3aa: CASGQVQDQPQHF
d_gene: .; v_gene: TRBV4-2; abundance: few; j_gene: TRBJ2-1; CDR3nt: TGTGCCAGCAGCCAAGATTTATTTCGCTCCTACAATGAGCAGTTCTTC; CDR3aa: CASSQDLFRSYNEQFF
d_gene: .; v_gene: TRBV7-9; abundance: few; j_gene: TRBJ1-2; CDR3nt: TGTGCCAGCACCGTTCTCACAGGGTCCAACTATGGCTACACCTTC; CDR3aa: CASTVLTGSNYGYTF
d_gene: TRBD2; v_gene: TRBV6-1; abundance: few; j_gene: TRBJ2-3; CDR3nt: TGTGCCAGCAGTGAAGGGACTAGCGGGAGAGATACGCAGTATTTT; CDR3aa: CASSEGTSGRDTQYF
d_gene: TRBD2; v_gene: TRBV6-2/TRBV6-3; abundance: many; j_gene: TRBJ2-1; CDR3nt: TGTGCCAGCAGTCCCCGGGTAGCGGGATCAGATGAGCAGTTCTTC; CDR3aa: CASSPRVAGSDEQFF
d_gene: TRBD2; v_gene: TRBV2; abundance: few; j_gene: TRBJ2-5; CDR3nt: TGTGCCAGCAGAGGACTAGCCCAAGAGACCCAGTACTTC; CDR3aa: CASRGLAQETQYF
d_gene: TRBD1; v_gene: TRBV12-3/TRBV12-4; abundance: many; j_gene: TRBJ1-4; CDR3nt: TGTGCCAGCAGTTCCCGGACAGGGACTAATGAAAAACTGTTTTTT; CDR3aa: CASSSRTGTNEKLFF
d_gene: TRBD1; v_gene: TRBV11-2; abundance: .; j_gene: TRBJ2-1; CDR3nt: TGTGCCAGCAGCTTAGTACGGGGACAGTACAATGAGCAGTTCTTC; CDR3aa: CASSLVRGQYNEQFF
d_gene: TRBD2; v_gene: TRBV24-1; abundance: few; j_gene: TRBJ2-1; CDR3nt: TGTGCCACCAGTGATTTGGGGCTAGCGGGAGAAAACAATGAGCAGTTCTTC; CDR3aa: CATSDLGLAGENNEQFF
d_gene: TRBD1; v_gene: TRBV20-1; abundance: .; j_gene: TRBJ2-7; CDR3nt: TGCAGTGCTAGGTCAGACAGGGGGCAAATCTACGAGCAGTACTTC; CDR3aa: CSARSDRGQIYEQYF
d_gene: .; v_gene: TRBV4-1; abundance: .; j_gene: TRBJ2-7; CDR3nt: TGCGCCAGCAGCCAAACCCCGATCTCCTACGAGCAGTACTTC; CDR3aa: CASSQTPISYEQYF
d_gene: TRBD2; v_gene: TRBV10-3; abundance: .; j_gene: TRBJ2-1; CDR3nt: TGTGCCATCAGTGAGTTACTAGCGGGGACCAATGAGCAGTTCTTC; CDR3aa: CAISELLAGTNEQFF
d_gene: .; v_gene: TRBV27; abundance: .; j_gene: TRBJ1-1; CDR3nt: TGTGCCAGCCGCACTATCCCATACACTGAAGCTTTCTTT; CDR3aa: CASRTIPYTEAFF
d_gene: .; v_gene: TRBV20-1; abundance: .; j_gene: TRBJ1-2; CDR3nt: TGCGGTGCTAGGAGGGGGGACACCTATGGCTACACCTTC; CDR3aa: CGARRGDTYGYTF
d_gene: TRBD2; v_gene: TRBV12-3/TRBV12-4; abundance: few; j_gene: TRBJ2-1; CDR3nt: TGTGCCAGCAGTTTCCGGACTAGCCAAAATGAGCAGTTCTTC; CDR3aa: CASSFRTSQNEQFF
d_gene: .; v_gene: TRBV7-2; abundance: many; j_gene: TRBJ2-3; CDR3nt: TGTGCCAGCAGCCCCCGATTTGGAGATACGCAGTATTTT; CDR3aa: CASSPRFGDTQYF
d_gene: TRBD1; v_gene: TRBV2; abundance: .; j_gene: TRBJ1-5; CDR3nt: TGTGCCAGCACGGGACAGGGTGGGAATCAGCCCCAGCATTTT; CDR3aa: CASTGQGGNQPQHF
d_gene: TRBD2; v_gene: TRBV20-1; abundance: .; j_gene: TRBJ2-1; CDR3nt: TGCAGTGCTAAGCCGCCTAGCGGCAACTACAATGAGCAGTTCTTC; CDR3aa: CSAKPPSGNYNEQFF
d_gene: .; v_gene: TRBV29-1; abundance: many; j_gene: TRBJ2-5; CDR3nt: TGCAGCGTTGAGAGGACAGTCCAAGAGACCCAGTACTTC; CDR3aa: CSVERTVQETQYF
d_gene: .; v_gene: TRBV12-3/TRBV12-4; abundance: .; j_gene: TRBJ1-5; CDR3nt: TGTGCCAGCAGTTCCCACCTCCAGCCCCAGCATTTT; CDR3aa: CASSSHLQPQHF
d_gene: .; v_gene: TRBV6-6; abundance: .; j_gene: TRBJ2-5; CDR3nt: TGTGCCAGCACCATAACCGGGACACAAGAGACCCAGTACTTC; CDR3aa: CASTITGTQETQYF
d_gene: TRBD2; v_gene: TRBV20-1; abundance: once; j_gene: TRBJ2-1; CDR3nt: TGCGGTGCTAGCGGTGTTTACTCCACGCCGTACAATGAGCAGTTCTTC; CDR3aa: CGASGVYSTPYNEQFF
d_gene: TRBD2; v_gene: TRBV7-2; abundance: once; j_gene: TRBJ2-2; CDR3nt: TGTGCCAGCAGCTTTACTAGCGGGAGAACCACCGGGGAGCTGTTTTTT; CDR3aa: CASSFTSGRTTGELFF
d_gene: TRBD2; v_gene: TRBV20-1; abundance: .; j_gene: TRBJ2-3; CDR3nt: TGCAGTGCTAGAGATGGGACTAGCGGGGGCCCTATGAGGGGACGTACGCAGTATTTT; CDR3aa: CSARDGTSGGPMRGRTQYF
d_gene: .; v_gene: TRBV12-3/TRBV12-4; abundance: .; j_gene: TRBJ1-2; CDR3nt: TGTGCCAGCAGTTTCGCACAGGAGTATGGCTACACCTTC; CDR3aa: CASSFAQEYGYTF
d_gene: TRBD2; v_gene: TRBV3-1; abundance: .; j_gene: TRBJ2-5; CDR3nt: TGTGCCAGCAGCCCGGGGACTAGCTGGCATGAGCAGTACTTC; CDR3aa: CASSPGTSWHEQYF
d_gene: TRBD2; v_gene: TRBV11-2; abundance: .; j_gene: TRBJ2-5; CDR3nt: TGTGCCAGCAGCTCAAGCGGGAGTCCCCTGAATGAGCAGTACTTC; CDR3aa: CASSSSGSPLNEQYF
d_gene: TRBD1; v_gene: TRBV28; abundance: few; j_gene: TRBJ2-5; CDR3nt: TGTGCCAGCAGTTTGGCGGAGACAGGGGGGAAAGAGACCCAGTACTTC; CDR3aa: CASSLAETGGKETQYF
d_gene: .; v_gene: TRBV6-6; abundance: .; j_gene: TRBJ2-2; CDR3nt: TGTGCCAGCGTCCGTAGTCCGGAGAACACCGGGGAGCTGTTTTTT; CDR3aa: CASVRSPENTGELFF
d_gene: .; v_gene: TRBV29-1; abundance: few; j_gene: TRBJ2-7; CDR3nt: TGCAGCGTTGAAACCACGGGAAGAGGGCCTTACAATGAGCAGTACTTC; CDR3aa: CSVETTGRGPYNEQYF